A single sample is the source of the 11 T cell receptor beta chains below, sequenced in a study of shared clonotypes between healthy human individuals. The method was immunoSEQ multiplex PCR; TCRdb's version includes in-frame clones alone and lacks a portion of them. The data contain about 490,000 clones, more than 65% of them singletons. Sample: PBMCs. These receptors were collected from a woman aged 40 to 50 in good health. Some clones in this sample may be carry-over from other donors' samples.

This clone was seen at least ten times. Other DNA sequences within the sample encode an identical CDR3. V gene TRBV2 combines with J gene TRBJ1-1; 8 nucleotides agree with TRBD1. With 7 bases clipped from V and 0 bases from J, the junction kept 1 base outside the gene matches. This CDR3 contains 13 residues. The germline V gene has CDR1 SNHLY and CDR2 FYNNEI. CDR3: CASMTGVNTEAFF. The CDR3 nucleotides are TGTGCCAGCATGACAGGGGTGAACACTGAAGCTTTCTTT.

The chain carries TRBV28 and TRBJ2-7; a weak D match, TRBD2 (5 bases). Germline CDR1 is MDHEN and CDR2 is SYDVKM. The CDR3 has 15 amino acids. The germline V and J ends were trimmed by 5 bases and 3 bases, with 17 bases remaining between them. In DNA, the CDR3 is TGTGCCAGCAGTCCTCCGGGGTCCACCAACTACGAGCAGTACTTC. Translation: CASSPPGSTNYEQYF.

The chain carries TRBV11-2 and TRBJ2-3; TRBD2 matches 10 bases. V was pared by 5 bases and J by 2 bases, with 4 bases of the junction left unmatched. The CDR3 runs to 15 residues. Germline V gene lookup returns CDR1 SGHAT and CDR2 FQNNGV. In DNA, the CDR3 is TGTGCCAGCAGCCTTAGCGGGAGGTACACAGATACGCAGTATTTT. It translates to CASSLSGRYTDTQYF.

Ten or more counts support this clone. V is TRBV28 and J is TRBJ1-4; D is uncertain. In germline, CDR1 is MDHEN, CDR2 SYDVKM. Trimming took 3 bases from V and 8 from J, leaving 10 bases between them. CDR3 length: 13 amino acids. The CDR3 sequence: CASSFSGFEKLFF. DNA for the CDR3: TGTGCCAGCAGTTTTTCGGGGTTCGAAAAACTGTTTTTT.

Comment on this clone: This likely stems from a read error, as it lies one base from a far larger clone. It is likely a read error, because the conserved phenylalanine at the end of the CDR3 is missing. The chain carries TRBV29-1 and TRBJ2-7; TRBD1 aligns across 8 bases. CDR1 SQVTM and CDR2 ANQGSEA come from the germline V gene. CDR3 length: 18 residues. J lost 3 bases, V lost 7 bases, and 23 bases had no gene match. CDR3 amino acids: CSAEGCGTGIPPNYEQYL. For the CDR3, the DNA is TGCAGCGCCGAGGGTTGTGGGACAGGAATACCCCCCAACTACGAGCAGTACCTC.

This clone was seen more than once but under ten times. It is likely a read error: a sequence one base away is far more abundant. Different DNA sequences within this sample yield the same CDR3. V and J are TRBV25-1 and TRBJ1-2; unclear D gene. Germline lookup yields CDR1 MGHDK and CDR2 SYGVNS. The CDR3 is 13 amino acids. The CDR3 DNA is TGTGCCAGCAGGGGCGGTCCAGCGGATGGCTACACATTC. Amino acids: CASRGGPADGYTF.

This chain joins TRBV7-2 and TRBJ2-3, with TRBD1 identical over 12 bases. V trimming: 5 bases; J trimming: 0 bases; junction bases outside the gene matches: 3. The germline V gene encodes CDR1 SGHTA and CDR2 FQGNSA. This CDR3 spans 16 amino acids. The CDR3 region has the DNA TGTGCCAGCAGCCGGGGACAGGGGGCGAGCACAGATACGCAGTATTTT. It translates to CASSRGQGASTDTQYF.

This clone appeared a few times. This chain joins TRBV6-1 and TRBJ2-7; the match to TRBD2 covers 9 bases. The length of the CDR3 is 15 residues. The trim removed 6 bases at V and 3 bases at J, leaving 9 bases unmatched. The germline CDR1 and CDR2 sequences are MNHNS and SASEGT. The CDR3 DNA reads TGTGCCAGCAGCTCGCGGGGGGGGCAGGGCTACGAGCAGTACTTC. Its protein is CASSSRGGQGYEQYF.

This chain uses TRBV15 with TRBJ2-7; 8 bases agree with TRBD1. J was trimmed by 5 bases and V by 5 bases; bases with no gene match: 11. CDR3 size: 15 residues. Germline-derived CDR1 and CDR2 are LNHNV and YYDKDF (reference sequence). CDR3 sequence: CATSPRRTGSHEQYF. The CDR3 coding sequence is TGTGCCACCAGCCCCCGCCGGACAGGGTCCCACGAGCAGTACTTC.

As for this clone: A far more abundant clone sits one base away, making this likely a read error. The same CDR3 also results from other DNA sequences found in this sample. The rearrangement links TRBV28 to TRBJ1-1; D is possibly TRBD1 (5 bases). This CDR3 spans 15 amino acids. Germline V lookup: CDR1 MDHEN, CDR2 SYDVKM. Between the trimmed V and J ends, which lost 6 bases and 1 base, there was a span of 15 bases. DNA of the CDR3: TGTGCCAGCAGCCCTCGGGGGGGGAGGAACACTGAAGCTTTCTTT. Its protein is CASSPRGGRNTEAFF.

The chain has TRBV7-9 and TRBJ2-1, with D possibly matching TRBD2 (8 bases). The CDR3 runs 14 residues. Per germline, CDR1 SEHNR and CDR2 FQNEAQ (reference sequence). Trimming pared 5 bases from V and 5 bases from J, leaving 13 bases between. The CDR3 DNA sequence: TGTGCCAGCAGCCGGGGGGGACAGCACAATGAGCAGTTCTTC. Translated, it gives CASSRGGQHNEQFF. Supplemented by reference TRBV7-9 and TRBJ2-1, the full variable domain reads DTGVSQNPRHKITKRGQNVTFRCDPISEHNRLYWYRQTLGQGPEFLTYFQNEAQLEKSRLLSDRFSAERPKGSFSTLEIQRTEQGDSAMYLCASSRGGQHNEQFFGPGTRLTVL.